Below are 29 T cell receptor beta chains sequenced from a single sample in a study of blood T cell repertoires in COVID-19. The repertoire was sequenced with immunoSEQ multiplex PCR; TCRdb's copy has only in-frame clones and lacks some. The table lists some 100,000 clones, 65% to 90% of them singletons, with 2% to 3% in the top ten. The sequenced sample consisted of PBMCs or T cells enriched from blood (not recorded which). The receptors originated from a woman in her forties or fifties who had recovered from COVID-19.

The gene calls are TRBV27 and TRBJ1-1, with TRBD1 matching over 7 bases. Trimming removed 6 bases from V and 0 bases from J; junction bases left unmatched: 7. The CDR3 contains 15 residues. Looked up from germline, CDR1 is MNHEY and CDR2 is SMNVEV (reference sequence). The CDR3 DNA follows: TGTGCCAGCAGAGACAGGGCGGGGATGAACACTGAAGCTTTCTTT. It yields the protein CASRDRAGMNTEAFF.

Worth noting for this clone: A junction boundary mismatches the germline segment, possibly from a read error. The chain couples TRBV2 to TRBJ2-7; no clear D. The CDR3 spans 10 residues. Per germline, CDR1 SNHLY and CDR2 FYNNEI. CDR3 sequence: CASSHPRHKF. DNA for the CDR3: TGTGCCAGCAGTCACCCGAGACACAAGTTC. The entire variable domain, with the rest obtained from reference TRBV2 and TRBJ2-7, is as follows: EPEVTQTPSHQVTQMGQEVILRCVPISNHLYFYWYRQILGQKVEFLVSFYNNEISEKSEIFDDQFSVERPDGSNFTLKIRSTKLEDSAMYFCASSHPRHKFGPGTRLTVT.

V and J are TRBV10-1 and TRBJ2-2; no clear D gene. Germline V gene lookup returns CDR1 WNHNN and CDR2 SYGVQD (reference sequence). This CDR3 comprises 15 residues. Trimming took 6 bases from V and 1 from J, leaving 12 bases between them. The CDR3, as DNA: TGCGCCAGCAGCGACAACCTTCTGAACACCGGGGAGCTGTTTTTT. Translating gives CASSDNLLNTGELFF.

V usage is TRBV29-1 and J usage is TRBJ2-2; 15 nucleotides agree with TRBD2. The J segment lost 5 bases and the V segment lost 5 bases, leaving 9 bases of the junction unmatched. This CDR3 is 17 amino acids long. In germline, CDR1 is SQVTM, CDR2 ANQGSEA. CDR3 sequence (DNA): TGCAGCGTTCCCCTCGGGGGACTAGCGGGAGGAACCGGGGAGCTGTTTTTT. This translates into CSVPLGGLAGGTGELFF.

As regards this clone: The junction departs from the called germline gene at one end, perhaps through a read error. The V call is TRBV5-1, the J call TRBJ1-4; 10 bases are a match to TRBD1. CDR1 is SGHRS, CDR2 YFSETQ, per germline. This CDR3 has 13 amino acids. The CDR3 protein is CASSGGQGLTRIF. CDR3 in DNA: TGCGCCAGCAGCGGGGGACAGGGGCTCACGCGGATTTTT.

The V call is TRBV2, the J call TRBJ2-7; TRBD2 matches 12 bases. In germline, CDR1 is SNHLY, CDR2 FYNNEI. The junction had 5 bases not matched to a gene; V was cut back by 2 bases and J by 0 bases. The CDR3 is made up of 17 amino acids. In DNA, the CDR3 is TGTGCCAGCAGTGAAACGGCTAGCGGGAGGGTCTCCTACGAGCAGTACTTC. Its translation: CASSETASGRVSYEQYF. The whole variable domain, remainder taken from reference TRBV2 and TRBJ2-7, is EPEVTQTPSHQVTQMGQEVILRCVPISNHLYFYWYRQILGQKVEFLVSFYNNEISEKSEIFDDQFSVERPDGSNFTLKIRSTKLEDSAMYFCASSETASGRVSYEQYFGPGTRLTVT.

This sequence joins TRBV5-1 and TRBJ2-5; 9 bases line up with TRBD1. CDR3 length: 14 residues. V lost 5 bases and J lost 4; bases outside the gene matches: 6. Germline V gene sequence: CDR1 SGHRS, CDR2 YFSETQ. In DNA, the CDR3 is TGCGCCAGCAGGGAGGGGACAGGGCGAGAGACCCAGTACTTC. Translated: CASREGTGRETQYF.

The genes are TRBV24-1 and TRBJ1-1; TRBD1 is a possible D gene (6 bases). Germline CDR1 KGHDR, CDR2 SFDVKD. The length of the CDR3 is 13 residues. V dropped 9 bases and J dropped 4 bases, with 14 bases sitting between them. CDR3 amino acids: CATRTGLSTEAFF. The CDR3 nucleotides read TGTGCCACCCGAACAGGGTTGAGCACTGAAGCTTTCTTT.

This clone showed up just once. The rearrangement uses TRBV19 and TRBJ1-1; D not certain. The CDR3 runs 15 residues. Germline CDR1 reads LNHDA; CDR2 reads SQIVND (reference sequence). The V end lost 5 bases, the J end lost 0 bases, and 13 bases lay between the germline ends. The CDR3 DNA reads as TGTGCCAGTAGTGGATCCGGGGTATTGAACACTGAAGCTTTCTTT. This translates into CASSGSGVLNTEAFF.

This chain uses TRBV5-1 with TRBJ2-1, with D possibly TRBD1 on 5 matching bases. Trimming removed 4 bases from V and 6 bases from J, with 23 bases in between. CDR1 is SGHRS and CDR2 is YFSETQ in the germline V gene. The CDR3 has 17 amino acids. CDR3 loop: CASSPRIGAPQGNEQFF. The CDR3 DNA reads TGCGCCAGCAGCCCCCGGATTGGGGCCCCTCAAGGCAATGAGCAGTTCTTC.

The CDR3 DNA is TGCGCCAGCAGCTTGGCGGGACAGATCTATGGCTACACCTTC. Translation gives CASSLAGQIYGYTF. This chain links TRBV5-1 with TRBJ1-2; 7 nucleotides align to TRBD1. Germline V CDR1 and CDR2: SGHRS, YFSETQ. This CDR3 has 14 residues. The trim removed 0 bases at V and 4 bases at J, leaving 3 bases unmatched.

V gene TRBV5-1 combines with J gene TRBJ2-1, with 10 positions matching TRBD2. The CDR3 is 15 amino acids. The germline V gene has CDR1 SGHRS and CDR2 YFSETQ. V gave up 0 bases and J gave up 6 bases; unmatched junction bases: 3. In nucleotides, the CDR3 is TGCGCCAGCAGCTTGGGGCTAGCGGGAGCCAATGAGCAGTTCTTC. Translation: CASSLGLAGANEQFF.

The rearrangement joins TRBV6-5 to TRBJ1-2; 7 bases map to TRBD1. The CDR3 totals 13 residues. The germline V gene encodes CDR1 MNHEY and CDR2 SVGAGI. With 10 bases clipped from V and 8 bases from J, the junction kept 13 bases outside the gene matches. The CDR3 is CANKKDRAAGYTF. CDR3 coding DNA: TGTGCCAACAAAAAAGACAGGGCCGCCGGCTACACCTTC.

The chain links TRBV6-5 to TRBJ2-2; D ambiguous. V lost 6 bases and J lost 6, with 14 bases in between. The V gene's germline CDR1 is MNHEY and CDR2 SVGAGI. The CDR3 sequence is 14 residues long. The chain's CDR3 is CASSSYIYPGELFF. CDR3 nucleotides: TGTGCCAGCAGCTCCTATATTTATCCCGGGGAGCTGTTTTTT.

In its sample, this clone was seen once. The gene calls are TRBV19 and TRBJ2-1; the match to TRBD2 covers 9 bases. V shed 1 base, J shed 5 bases, and the junction held 9 bases outside the gene matches. Germline V lookup: CDR1 LNHDA, CDR2 SQIVND (reference sequence). The CDR3 loop spans 17 amino acids. CDR3 residues: CASSIAPPGLAHNEQFF. The CDR3 DNA reads as TGTGCCAGTAGTATAGCTCCCCCGGGACTAGCCCACAATGAGCAGTTCTTC.

Here the CDR3 reads CASSFAGVVETQYF. In DNA form, the CDR3 reads TGTGCCAGCAGTTTTGCGGGGGTTGTCGAGACCCAGTACTTC. The V call is TRBV28, the J call TRBJ2-5; TRBD2 matches 7 bases. V was pared by 3 bases and J by 5 bases, with 6 bases of the junction left unmatched. The CDR3 has 14 residues. Germline CDR1 MDHEN, CDR2 SYDVKM.

This sequence joins TRBV2 and TRBJ1-2; 12 positions match TRBD1. The V gene's germline CDR1 is SNHLY and CDR2 FYNNEI. CDR3 length: 16 amino acids. The V and J ends lost 2 bases and 2 bases, in that order; junction bases with no gene match: 3. CDR3 DNA sequence: TGTGCCAGCAGTGAACCCGGGACAGGGGGCAACTATGGCTACACCTTC. This sequence encodes CASSEPGTGGNYGYTF. Variable domain in full (rest from reference TRBV2 and TRBJ1-2): EPEVTQTPSHQVTQMGQEVILRCVPISNHLYFYWYRQILGQKVEFLVSFYNNEISEKSEIFDDQFSVERPDGSNFTLKIRSTKLEDSAMYFCASSEPGTGGNYGYTFGSGTRLTVV.

The genes are TRBV5-4 and TRBJ2-7; 8 bases fit TRBD2. The CDR3 is 15 amino acids. Trimming cost V 1 base and J 5 bases; bases outside gene matches: 8. Germline V gene data show CDR1 as SGHNT and CDR2 as YYREEE (reference sequence). The CDR3, as DNA: TGTGCCAGCAGCTTGAGCGGGAGCCTCCAGAACGAGCAGTACTTC. Amino acids: CASSLSGSLQNEQYF.

The CDR3, as DNA: TGTGCCACCAGCACAGGGGACATGAACACTGAAGCTTTCTTT. Its protein product is CATSTGDMNTEAFF. V usage is TRBV15 and J usage is TRBJ1-1, with TRBD1 as a possible D gene (6 bases). This CDR3 contains 14 residues. V shed 4 bases and J shed 0 bases, with 9 bases lying between them. Germline V gives CDR1 LNHNV, CDR2 YYDKDF (reference sequence).

Note on this clone: Other nucleotide sequences in the sample specify the same CDR3. This chain connects TRBV7-9 to TRBJ2-7, with TRBD1 as a possible D gene (5 bases). Germline assignment: CDR1 SEHNR and CDR2 FQNEAQ (reference sequence). Trimming removed 3 bases at V and 0 bases at J, with 9 bases between. The CDR3 covers 14 residues. Written as DNA, the CDR3 is TGTGCCAGCAGCTTCACAGGCTCCTCCTACGAGCAGTACTTC. Translating gives CASSFTGSSYEQYF.

The chain has TRBV5-4 and TRBJ2-1; TRBD2 matches 8 bases. J lost 3 bases, V lost 5 bases, and 7 bases had no gene match. Germline CDR1 reads SGHNT; CDR2 reads YYREEE (reference sequence). The CDR3 totals 15 residues. The CDR3 is CASRDSGTSYNEQFF. For the CDR3, the DNA is TGTGCCAGCAGGGACTCCGGGACTAGCTACAATGAGCAGTTCTTC.

J is TRBJ2-1 and V is TRBV9, with 7 bases that match TRBD2. The CDR3 has 15 amino acids. V shed 1 base and J 2 bases; nucleotides not matched to a gene: 3. In germline, CDR1 is SGDLS, CDR2 YYNGEE. In nucleotides, the CDR3 is TGTGCCAGCAGCGTAAGCGGGGCGCCCTACAATGAGCAGTTCTTC. Translation: CASSVSGAPYNEQFF.

The chain combines TRBV7-8 with TRBJ2-1, with 7 bases matching TRBD2. From germline, CDR1 is SGHVS and CDR2 FQNEAQ. Trimming removed 2 bases from V and 4 bases from J; junction bases left unmatched: 5. The CDR3 is made up of 15 amino acids. Written as DNA, the CDR3 is TGTGCCAGCAGCTTAAGGGAGGGTCAGTACAATGAGCAGTTCTTC. As protein: CASSLREGQYNEQFF.

CDR3 coding DNA: TGTGCCAGCAGCGGGACAGGGGGCTCTGGAAACACCATATATTTT. Protein: CASSGTGGSGNTIYF. The chain has TRBV9 and TRBJ1-3, with 10 bases that match TRBD1. V gave up 3 bases and J gave up 0 bases; unmatched junction bases: 0. The germline gives CDR1 SGDLS, CDR2 YYNGEE. The CDR3 length is 15 residues. Full variable domain (remainder filled in from reference TRBV9 and TRBJ1-3): DSGVTQTPKHLITATGQRVTLRCSPRSGDLSVYWYQQSLDQGLQFLIQYYNGEERAKGNILERFSAQQFPDLHSELNLSSLELGDSALYFCASSGTGGSGNTIYFGEGSWLTVV.

V usage is TRBV6-1 and J usage is TRBJ1-2; D gene ambiguous. Germline V CDR1 and CDR2: MNHNS, SASEGT. This CDR3 contains 16 residues. V lost 2 bases and J lost 2, with 15 bases in between. DNA of the CDR3: TGTGCCAGCAGTGAAAACGGTGCAGCGCTGAACTATGGCTACACCTTC. Residues: CASSENGAALNYGYTF.

The rearrangement uses TRBV19 and TRBJ1-2; D possibly corresponds to TRBD1 (5 bases). The CDR3 extends over 15 amino acids. The V gene's germline CDR1 is LNHDA and CDR2 SQIVND (reference sequence). V lost 3 bases and J 1 base, leaving 12 bases between the germline ends. The CDR3 region is CASSILRQSNYGYTF. Written as DNA, the CDR3 is TGTGCCAGTAGTATCCTCCGACAGAGTAACTATGGCTACACCTTC.

The chain links TRBV10-3 to TRBJ1-1; 8 bases line up with TRBD1. Losses at the gene ends were 2 bases for V and 4 bases for J; bases not matched to a gene: 3. Per germline, CDR1 ENHRY and CDR2 SYGVKD. This CDR3 has 14 amino acids. In DNA form, the CDR3 reads TGTGCCATCAGTGAGGCTGGACAGGGCACTGAAGCTTTCTTT. This gives the protein CAISEAGQGTEAFF.

This clone showed up just once. This rearrangement joins TRBV6-5 to TRBJ2-5; D perhaps matches TRBD2 (6 bases). Germline CDR1 and CDR2: MNHEY and SVGAGI. The CDR3 length is 15 residues. Between the trimmed V and J ends, which lost 4 bases and 2 bases, there was a span of 14 bases. The CDR3 sequence: CASSSRGTGQETQYF. The CDR3 region has the DNA TGTGCCAGCAGTTCCCGCGGGACGGGGCAAGAGACCCAGTACTTC.

This sequence joins TRBV30 and TRBJ1-2, with no clear D. V dropped 6 bases and J dropped 7 bases, with 21 bases sitting between them. The CDR3 is 14 residues long. Germline values: CDR1 GTSNPN, CDR2 SVGIG (reference sequence). CDR3 coding DNA: TGTGCCTGTATAAAACTCCAACTCCCCGGTGGCTACACCTTC. Protein sequence: CACIKLQLPGGYTF.